Presented here are 28 T cell receptor beta chains from one specimen sequenced in a study of blood T cell repertoires in COVID-19. Profiled with immunoSEQ multiplex PCR; TCRdb holds only in-frame clones, not every one. The sample gives about 170,000 clones, over 75% of which show up once; less than 0.85% is in the top ten. The sequenced sample was PBMCs or T cells enriched from blood (not recorded which). The receptors originated from a woman between 18 and 30 years old who had recovered from COVID-19.

CDR3 in DNA: TGCAGTGGCCGGACAGGGGACGAGCAGTACTTC. This codes for CSGRTGDEQYF. The chain uses TRBV20-1 and TRBJ2-7; 9 nucleotides agree with TRBD1. The germline V gene has CDR1 DFQATT and CDR2 SNEGSKA (reference sequence). V lost 7 bases, J lost 5 bases, and 3 bases stayed unmatched. This CDR3 has 11 amino acids.

The chain recombines TRBV4-3 with TRBJ2-2; D not resolved. V was trimmed by 2 bases and J by 0 bases, leaving 10 bases between them. The CDR3 contains 16 residues. From germline, CDR1 is LGHNA and CDR2 YSLEER. Written as DNA, the CDR3 is TGCGCCAGCAGCCAAAATTTGAGTCCGAACACCGGGGAGCTGTTTTTT. It codes for CASSQNLSPNTGELFF.

The chain employs TRBV4-1 and TRBJ2-2, with a possible D match to TRBD2 (5 bases). The CDR3 is 16 residues long. Germline loops: CDR1 MGHRA, CDR2 YSYEKL. Trimming removed 2 bases from V and 4 bases from J, with 14 bases in between. The CDR3: CASSQSPDLGTGELFF. CDR3 sequence (DNA): TGCGCCAGCAGCCAAAGCCCGGACTTGGGCACCGGGGAGCTGTTTTTT.

V gene TRBV4-2 combines with J gene TRBJ2-2; D may be TRBD1 (6 bases). Trimming removed 0 bases from V and 1 base from J, with 6 bases in between. This CDR3 has 15 residues. Germline V gene lookup returns CDR1 LGHNA and CDR2 YNFKEQ. The chain's CDR3 is CASSQEQGNTGELFF. The CDR3 coding sequence is TGTGCCAGCAGCCAAGAACAGGGGAACACCGGGGAGCTGTTTTTT.

V gene TRBV6-4 combines with J gene TRBJ2-7, with TRBD2 matching 12 bases. Germline CDR1 and CDR2: MRHNA and SNTAGT. The CDR3 spans 17 residues. Unmatched junction bases numbered 14, after V lost 6 bases and J lost 5 bases. The CDR3 loop is CASSEDERTSGNHEQYF. The CDR3 nucleotides read TGTGCCAGCAGCGAGGACGAGCGGACTAGCGGGAACCACGAGCAGTACTTC.

The chain employs TRBV5-1 and TRBJ2-3; 10 bases are a match to TRBD2. The CDR3 totals 14 residues. Germline V gene data show CDR1 as SGHRS and CDR2 as YFSETQ. The trim removed 7 bases at V and 4 bases at J, leaving 6 bases unmatched. DNA of the CDR3: TGCGCCAGCTCTTCCGGGACTAGCGCAGATACGCAGTATTTT. The encoded protein is CASSSGTSADTQYF.

This chain uses TRBV6-2 or TRBV6-3 with TRBJ2-7; 7 bases agree with TRBD2. V was pared by 5 bases and J by 6 bases, with 7 bases of the junction left unmatched. Germline CDR1 MNHEY, CDR2 SVGEGT. The CDR3 has 13 residues. The CDR3 nucleotides read TGTGCCAGCAGTGTATGGGGGGGAATCGAGCAGTACTTC. The encoded protein is CASSVWGGIEQYF.

The rearrangement uses TRBV6-2 or TRBV6-3 and TRBJ1-2, with D maybe TRBD1 (6 bases). Trimming pared 2 bases from V and 8 bases from J, leaving 15 bases between. CDR1 is MNHEY and CDR2 is SVGEGT in the germline V gene. This CDR3 is built from 14 residues. The CDR3 protein is CASSYPLGGGGYTF. The CDR3 nucleotides read TGTGCCAGCAGTTACCCCCTAGGGGGGGGCGGCTACACCTTC.

This clone occurred a few times. The genes are TRBV28 and TRBJ2-3, with a tentative D call TRBD2 (5 bases). The germline gives CDR1 MDHEN, CDR2 SYDVKM. With 5 bases removed from V and 1 base from J, the gap between germline ends came to 13 bases. The CDR3 sequence is 15 residues long. CDR3 nucleotide sequence: TGTGCCAGCAGTGCGGATTCGAGGGGCACAGATACGCAGTATTTT. Amino acid sequence: CASSADSRGTDTQYF.

This chain connects TRBV7-3 to TRBJ2-1, with D perhaps matching TRBD1 (6 bases). The CDR3 loop spans 14 amino acids. CDR1 SGHTA and CDR2 FQGTGA come from the germline V gene. Trimming left V 5 bases short and J 9 bases short, with 17 bases between. CDR3 bases: TGTGCCAGCAGCCCCGGGACAAGCAACCGTGAGCAGTTCTTC. It yields the protein CASSPGTSNREQFF.

V is TRBV24-1 and J is TRBJ2-5, with D perhaps matching TRBD2 (5 bases). Germline-derived CDR1 and CDR2 are KGHDR and SFDVKD. This CDR3 spans 14 amino acids. V gave up 6 bases and J gave up 2 bases, with 12 bases separating them. CDR3 sequence (DNA): TGTGCCACCAGTCCGCACCGGGATCAAGAGACCCAGTACTTC. Translated: CATSPHRDQETQYF.

About this clone itself: The junction departs from the called germline gene at one end, perhaps through a read error. J is TRBJ2-5 and V is TRBV4-1; D is undetermined. The germline gives CDR1 MGHRA, CDR2 YSYEKL. CDR3 length: 15 amino acids. CDR3 sequence: CASSQGITEKPSTHF. The CDR3 DNA reads as TGCGCCAGCAGCCAAGGAATCACGGAGAAACCTTCCACGCACTTC.

The rearrangement joins TRBV28 to TRBJ2-7, with TRBD2 as a possible D gene (6 bases). Trimming removed 7 bases from V and 4 bases from J, with 11 bases in between. The CDR3 is 12 amino acids. CDR1 and CDR2 from the germline V gene are MDHEN and SYDVKM. CDR3 sequence: CASTPGGYEQYF. In nucleotides, the CDR3 is TGTGCCAGCACCCCTGGGGGGTACGAGCAGTACTTC.

The chain recombines TRBV6-5 with TRBJ2-7, with 8 nucleotides matching TRBD1. CDR1 and CDR2 from the germline V gene are MNHEY and SVGAGI. Trimming cost V 7 bases and J 7 bases; bases outside gene matches: 9. The CDR3 runs 13 residues. In DNA, the CDR3 is TGTGCCAGCAAGGGGCAGGGGGCGCGAGAGCAGTACTTC. This gives the protein CASKGQGAREQYF.

This clone was seen just once. The genes are TRBV7-2 and TRBJ2-5; D is unresolved. CDR1 and CDR2 from the germline V gene are SGHTA and FQGNSA. The V end lost 1 base, the J end lost 7 bases, and 13 bases lay between the germline ends. The CDR3 sequence is 14 residues long. CDR3 amino acids: CASSLESSQRTQYF. The DNA of the CDR3 is TGTGCCAGCAGCTTAGAGAGTAGTCAAAGGACCCAGTACTTC.

In its sample, this clone was seen a few times. The rearrangement links TRBV19 to TRBJ1-5; D not certain. From germline, CDR1 is LNHDA and CDR2 SQIVND (reference sequence). The V gene lost 9 bases and the J gene lost 0 bases, with 18 bases spanning the gap. This CDR3 spans 16 amino acids. CDR3: CASQEGIQLSNQPQHF. The DNA for the CDR3 is TGTGCCAGCCAAGAGGGAATACAGCTTAGCAATCAGCCCCAGCATTTT.

V and J are TRBV18 and TRBJ1-4; D is unresolved. The CDR3 sequence is 15 residues long. V was trimmed by 0 bases and J by 5 bases, leaving 10 bases between them. The germline V gene has CDR1 KGHSH and CDR2 LQKENI. The CDR3 sequence: CASSPPIVQNEKLFF. CDR3 nucleotides: TGTGCCAGCTCACCACCGATCGTACAGAATGAAAAACTGTTTTTT.

Remarks on this clone: Additional DNA sequences in this sample encode the identical CDR3. The chain uses TRBV7-3 and TRBJ1-2; TRBD1 matches at 8 bases. Germline assignment: CDR1 SGHTA and CDR2 FQGTGA. Trimming removed 5 bases from V and 11 bases from J; junction bases left unmatched: 10. CDR3 size: 13 residues. This CDR3 is CASSQTGESGYTF. Written as DNA, the CDR3 is TGTGCCAGCAGCCAGACAGGGGAAAGCGGTTACACCTTC.

This sequence joins TRBV5-1 and TRBJ2-7, with 10 bases that match TRBD1. Looked up from germline, CDR1 is SGHRS and CDR2 is YFSETQ. J gave up 2 bases and V 3 bases, and 8 bases lay outside the gene matches. CDR3 length: 16 residues. The CDR3 sequence: CASSWGGTGAPYEQYF. The CDR3 coding sequence is TGCGCCAGCAGCTGGGGCGGGACAGGGGCTCCCTACGAGCAGTACTTC.

J is TRBJ2-5 and V is TRBV10-1; a possible D gene is TRBD1 (5 bases). The V end was cut by 2 bases, the J end by 2 bases, with 9 bases between. The CDR3 totals 14 residues. CDR1 and CDR2 (germline): WNHNN, SYGVQD (reference sequence). The CDR3 region has the DNA TGCGCCAGCAGTGAGCGTAGACAGCAAGAGACCCAGTACTTC. Protein product: CASSERRQQETQYF.

This clone was counted a single time. V and J are TRBV9 and TRBJ2-1; TRBD2 agrees at 7 bases. Germline CDR1 SGDLS, CDR2 YYNGEE. The CDR3 spans 15 residues. The V gene end was trimmed by 0 bases and the J gene end by 6 bases; junction bases not matched to a gene: 6. For the CDR3, the DNA is TGTGCCAGCAGCGTAGGGGCGGGAGCTGCCAATGAGCAGTTCTTC. This codes for CASSVGAGAANEQFF.

The V call is TRBV5-6, the J call TRBJ1-6; D possibly corresponds to TRBD1 (6 bases). From germline, CDR1 is SGHDT and CDR2 YYEEEE. Trimming removed 1 base at V and 3 bases at J, with 8 bases between. The CDR3 has 15 residues. Here the CDR3 reads CASSLQGFYNSPLHF. The CDR3 DNA reads TGTGCCAGCAGCTTGCAGGGGTTCTATAATTCACCCCTCCACTTT.

The chain joins TRBV11-1 to TRBJ1-5; D may be TRBD1 (5 bases). The CDR3 covers 14 residues. The germline V gene encodes CDR1 SGHAT and CDR2 FQDESV (reference sequence). Trimming cost V 9 bases and J 3 bases, with 15 bases left between them. CDR3 sequence (DNA): TGTGCCAGGAGCCCTCAGGGCTACAATCAGCCCCAGCATTTT. This translates into CARSPQGYNQPQHF.

DNA of the CDR3: TGTGCCAGCAGTTCTCCGGGGAGGCCCCAGCATTTT. Translation gives CASSSPGRPQHF. V is TRBV28 and J is TRBJ1-5; D is undetermined. Germline V gives CDR1 MDHEN, CDR2 SYDVKM. Trimming pared 4 bases from V and 9 bases from J, leaving 10 bases between. The CDR3 contains 12 residues.

This clone was seen only once. The chain links TRBV11-2 to TRBJ1-2; TRBD1 is a possible D gene (5 bases). V was pared by 1 base and J by 3 bases, with 12 bases between. The CDR3 runs 15 residues. Germline loops: CDR1 SGHAT, CDR2 FQNNGV. This chain's CDR3 is CASSLGYRMHYGYTF. DNA for the CDR3: TGTGCCAGCAGCTTAGGGTACAGGATGCACTATGGCTACACCTTC.

The chain joins TRBV3-1 (or the pseudogene TRBV3-2) to TRBJ2-7, with a tentative D call TRBD2 (5 bases). V shed 0 bases and J shed 0 bases, with 6 bases lying between them. Germline V lookup: CDR1 LGHDT, CDR2 YNNKEL (reference sequence). The CDR3 is made up of 14 amino acids. The CDR3 coding sequence is TGTGCCAGCAGCCAAGATGGGAGCTCCTACGAGCAGTACTTC. Its protein product is CASSQDGSSYEQYF.

The chain combines TRBV2 with TRBJ2-7, with D possibly TRBD1 on 6 matching bases. CDR1 and CDR2 (germline): SNHLY, FYNNEI. The CDR3 consists of 15 residues. The V end lost 7 bases, the J end lost 4 bases, and 20 bases lay between the germline ends. In DNA form, the CDR3 reads TGTGCCAGCACCCCCGAGGGGGTTGGGGGATACGAGCAGTACTTC. It codes for CASTPEGVGGYEQYF.

J is TRBJ2-1 and V is TRBV2; TRBD2 might be the D (6 bases). Germline CDR1 and CDR2: SNHLY and FYNNEI. The CDR3 loop spans 16 amino acids. V was clipped by 3 bases and J by 8 bases, with 20 bases between them. CDR3 sequence: CASSDMSAGRSDEQFF. The CDR3, as DNA: TGTGCCAGCAGTGATATGTCGGCAGGGAGGAGCGATGAGCAGTTCTTC.